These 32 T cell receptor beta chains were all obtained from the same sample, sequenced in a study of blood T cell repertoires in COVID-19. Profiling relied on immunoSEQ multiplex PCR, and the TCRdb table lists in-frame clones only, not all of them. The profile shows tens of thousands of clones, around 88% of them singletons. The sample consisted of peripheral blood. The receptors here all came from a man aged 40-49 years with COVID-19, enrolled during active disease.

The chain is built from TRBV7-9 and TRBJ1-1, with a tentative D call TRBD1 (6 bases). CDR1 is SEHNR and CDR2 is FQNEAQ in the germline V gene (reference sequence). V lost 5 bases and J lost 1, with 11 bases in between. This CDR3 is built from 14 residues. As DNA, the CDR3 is TGTGCCAGCAGCCCCCGGACAGAGAACACTGAAGCTTTCTTT. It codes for CASSPRTENTEAFF.

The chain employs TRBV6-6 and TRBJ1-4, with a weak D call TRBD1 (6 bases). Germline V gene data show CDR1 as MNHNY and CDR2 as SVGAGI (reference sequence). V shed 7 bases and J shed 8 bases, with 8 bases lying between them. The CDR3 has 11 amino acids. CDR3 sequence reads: CASTQGEKLFF. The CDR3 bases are TGTGCCAGCACCCAGGGGGAAAAACTGTTTTTT.

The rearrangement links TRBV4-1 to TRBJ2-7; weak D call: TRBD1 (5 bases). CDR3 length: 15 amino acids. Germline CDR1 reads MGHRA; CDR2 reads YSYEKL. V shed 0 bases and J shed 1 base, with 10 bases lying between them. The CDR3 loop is CASSQETVLSYEQYF. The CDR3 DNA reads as TGCGCCAGCAGCCAAGAGACAGTACTTTCCTACGAGCAGTACTTC.

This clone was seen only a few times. The CDR3 loop reads CASSYSGAGSRSPLHF. The CDR3 bases are TGTGCCAGCAGTTACTCTGGCGCCGGGAGCAGATCACCCCTCCACTTT. V gene TRBV6-6 combines with J gene TRBJ1-6, with D unclear. Deletions cut 0 bases from V and 10 bases from J, with 16 bases between. Germline lookup yields CDR1 MNHNY and CDR2 SVGAGI (reference sequence). The CDR3 is 16 residues long.

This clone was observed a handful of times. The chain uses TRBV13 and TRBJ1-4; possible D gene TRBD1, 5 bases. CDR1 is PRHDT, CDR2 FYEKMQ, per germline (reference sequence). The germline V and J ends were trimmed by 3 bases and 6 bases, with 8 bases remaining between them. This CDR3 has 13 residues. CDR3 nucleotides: TGTGCCAGCAGCTTTGGGGCGGATGAAAAACTGTTTTTT. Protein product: CASSFGADEKLFF.

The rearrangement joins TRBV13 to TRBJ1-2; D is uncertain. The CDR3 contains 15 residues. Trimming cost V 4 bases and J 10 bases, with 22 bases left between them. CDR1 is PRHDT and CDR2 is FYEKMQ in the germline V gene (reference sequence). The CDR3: CASSSPPGELWVYTF. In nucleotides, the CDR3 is TGTGCCAGCAGCTCCCCCCCAGGCGAGCTATGGGTCTACACCTTC. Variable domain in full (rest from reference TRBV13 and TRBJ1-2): AAGVIQSPRHLIKEKRETATLKCYPIPRHDTVYWYQQGPGQDPQFLISFYEKMQSDKGSIPDRFSAQQFSDYHSELNMSSLELGDSALYFCASSSPPGELWVYTFGSGTRLTVV.

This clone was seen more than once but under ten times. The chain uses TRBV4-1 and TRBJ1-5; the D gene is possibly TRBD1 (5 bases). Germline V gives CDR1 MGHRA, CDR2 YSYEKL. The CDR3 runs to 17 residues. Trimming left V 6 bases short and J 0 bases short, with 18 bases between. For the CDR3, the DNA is TGCGCCAGCAGTAAGACAGCAAGTTCATATAGCAATCAGCCCCAGCATTTT. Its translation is CASSKTASSYSNQPQHF.

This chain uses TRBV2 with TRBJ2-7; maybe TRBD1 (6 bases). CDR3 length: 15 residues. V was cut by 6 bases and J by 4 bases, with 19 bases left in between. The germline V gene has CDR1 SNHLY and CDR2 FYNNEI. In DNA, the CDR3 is TGTGCCAGCAGCTATGACAGGCTCCGTGAATACGAGCAGTACTTC. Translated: CASSYDRLREYEQYF.

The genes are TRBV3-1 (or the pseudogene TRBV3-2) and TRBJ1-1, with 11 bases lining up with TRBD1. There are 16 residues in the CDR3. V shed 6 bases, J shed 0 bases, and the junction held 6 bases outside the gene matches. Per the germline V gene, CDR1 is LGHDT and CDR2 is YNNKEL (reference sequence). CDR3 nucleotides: TGTGCCAGCAGTCTGGGACAGGGGGTTTTGAACACTGAAGCTTTCTTT. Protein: CASSLGQGVLNTEAFF.

The CDR3 DNA reads TGTGCCACCAGTGACCCGGGAACTGGCTACACCTTC. Amino acid sequence: CATSDPGTGYTF. This sequence joins TRBV24-1 and TRBJ1-2; D not certain. Trimming left V 4 bases short and J 7 bases short, with 9 bases between. CDR3 size: 12 residues. Germline V gene lookup returns CDR1 KGHDR and CDR2 SFDVKD.

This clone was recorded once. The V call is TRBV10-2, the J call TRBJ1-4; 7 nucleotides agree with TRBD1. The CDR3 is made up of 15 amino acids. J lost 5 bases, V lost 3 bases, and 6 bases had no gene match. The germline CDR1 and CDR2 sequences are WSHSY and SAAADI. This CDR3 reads CASSDLTGSNEKLFF. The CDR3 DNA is TGCGCCAGCAGTGATTTGACAGGGAGCAATGAAAAACTGTTTTTT.

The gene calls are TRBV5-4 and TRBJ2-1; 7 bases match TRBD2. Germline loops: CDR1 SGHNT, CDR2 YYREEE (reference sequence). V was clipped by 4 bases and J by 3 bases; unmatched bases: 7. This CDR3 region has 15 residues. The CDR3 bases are TGTGCCAGCAGCGCTATGGGGGGGGACTACAATGAGCAGTTCTTC. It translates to CASSAMGGDYNEQFF. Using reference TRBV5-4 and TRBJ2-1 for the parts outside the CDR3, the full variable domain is ETGVTQSPTHLIKTRGQQVTLRCSSQSGHNTVSWYQQALGQGPQFIFQYYREEENGRGNFPPRFSGLQFPNYSSELNVNALELDDSALYLCASSAMGGDYNEQFFGPGTRLTVL.

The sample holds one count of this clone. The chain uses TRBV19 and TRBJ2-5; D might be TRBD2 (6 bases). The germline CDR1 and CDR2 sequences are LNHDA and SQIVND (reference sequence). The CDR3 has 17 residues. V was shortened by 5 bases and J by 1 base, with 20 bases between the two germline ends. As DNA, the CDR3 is TGTGCCAGTAGTTCCGGGGGAAGGGGAGAGGGCCAAGAGACCCAGTACTTC. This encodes CASSSGGRGEGQETQYF.

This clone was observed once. As DNA, the CDR3 is TGTGCCAGCAGTTCCAGGGGTTCTGGGGAGACCCAGTACTTC. It yields the protein CASSSRGSGETQYF. V and J are TRBV28 and TRBJ2-5; the D gene is possibly TRBD1 (6 bases). The V end lost 4 bases, the J end lost 5 bases, and 14 bases lay between the germline ends. This CDR3 is built from 14 residues. Germline CDR1 MDHEN, CDR2 SYDVKM.

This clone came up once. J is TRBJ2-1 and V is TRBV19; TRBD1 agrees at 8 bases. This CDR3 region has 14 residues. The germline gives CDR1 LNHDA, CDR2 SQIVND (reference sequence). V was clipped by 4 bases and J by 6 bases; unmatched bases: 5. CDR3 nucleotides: TGTGCCAGTAGTAAGGACAGGGTCGTCAATGAGCAGTTCTTC. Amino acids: CASSKDRVVNEQFF.

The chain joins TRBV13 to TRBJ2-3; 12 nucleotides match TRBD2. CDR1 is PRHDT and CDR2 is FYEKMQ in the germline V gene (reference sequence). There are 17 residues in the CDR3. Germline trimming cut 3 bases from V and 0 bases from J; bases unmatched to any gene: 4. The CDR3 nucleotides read TGTGCCAGCAGCTTGGGGCTAGCGGGGGGGAGCACAGATACGCAGTATTTT. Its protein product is CASSLGLAGGSTDTQYF.

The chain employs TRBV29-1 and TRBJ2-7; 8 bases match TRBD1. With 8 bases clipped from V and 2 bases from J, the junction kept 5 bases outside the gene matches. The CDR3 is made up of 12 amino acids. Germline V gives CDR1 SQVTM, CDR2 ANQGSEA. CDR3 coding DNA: TGCAGCAGGACAGGGAAGCCCTACGAGCAGTACTTC. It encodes CSRTGKPYEQYF.

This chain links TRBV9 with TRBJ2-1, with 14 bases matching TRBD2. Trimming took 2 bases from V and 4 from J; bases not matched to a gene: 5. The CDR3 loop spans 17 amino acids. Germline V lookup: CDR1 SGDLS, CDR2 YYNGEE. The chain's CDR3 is CASSVGLAGGHYNEQFF. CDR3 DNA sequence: TGTGCCAGCAGCGTTGGACTAGCGGGGGGACATTACAATGAGCAGTTCTTC. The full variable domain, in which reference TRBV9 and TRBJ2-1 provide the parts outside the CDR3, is DSGVTQTPKHLITATGQRVTLRCSPRSGDLSVYWYQQSLDQGLQFLIQYYNGEERAKGNILERFSAQQFPDLHSELNLSSLELGDSALYFCASSVGLAGGHYNEQFFGPGTRLTVL.

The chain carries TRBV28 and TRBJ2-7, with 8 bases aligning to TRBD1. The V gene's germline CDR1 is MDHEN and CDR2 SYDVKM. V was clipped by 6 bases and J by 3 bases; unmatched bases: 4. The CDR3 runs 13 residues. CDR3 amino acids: CASRGQVGYEQYF. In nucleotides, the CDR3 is TGTGCCAGCAGGGGACAGGTAGGCTACGAGCAGTACTTC.

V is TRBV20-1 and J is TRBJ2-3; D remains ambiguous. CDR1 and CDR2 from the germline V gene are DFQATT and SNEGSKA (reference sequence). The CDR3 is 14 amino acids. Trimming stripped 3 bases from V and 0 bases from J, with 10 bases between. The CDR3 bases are TGCAGTGCTAGTGTCGCGGAGAGCACAGATACGCAGTATTTT. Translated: CSASVAESTDTQYF.

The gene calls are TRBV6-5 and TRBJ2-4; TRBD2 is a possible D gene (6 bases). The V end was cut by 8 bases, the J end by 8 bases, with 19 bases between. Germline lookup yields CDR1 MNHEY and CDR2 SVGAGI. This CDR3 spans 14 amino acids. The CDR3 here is CASYSLGGRDIQYF. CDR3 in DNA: TGTGCCAGCTACTCACTAGGAGGGCGGGACATTCAGTACTTC.

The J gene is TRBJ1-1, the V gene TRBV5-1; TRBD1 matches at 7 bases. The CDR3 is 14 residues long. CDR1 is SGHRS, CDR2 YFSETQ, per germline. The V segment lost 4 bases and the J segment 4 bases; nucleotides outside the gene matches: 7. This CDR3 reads CASSLQGLGTEAFF. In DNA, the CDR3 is TGCGCCAGCAGCCTACAGGGGTTGGGCACTGAAGCTTTCTTT.

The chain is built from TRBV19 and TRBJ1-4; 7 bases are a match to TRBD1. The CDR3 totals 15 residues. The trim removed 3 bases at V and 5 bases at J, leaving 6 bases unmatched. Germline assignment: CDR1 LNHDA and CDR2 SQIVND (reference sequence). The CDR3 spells CASSIGDRVNEKLFF. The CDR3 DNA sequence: TGTGCCAGTAGTATTGGTGACAGGGTGAATGAAAAACTGTTTTTT.

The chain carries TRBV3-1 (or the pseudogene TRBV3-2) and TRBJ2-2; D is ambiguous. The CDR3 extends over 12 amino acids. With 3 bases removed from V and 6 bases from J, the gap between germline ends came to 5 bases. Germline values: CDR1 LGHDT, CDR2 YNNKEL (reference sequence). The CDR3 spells CASSQGPGELFF. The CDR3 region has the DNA TGTGCCAGCAGCCAGGGCCCCGGGGAGCTGTTTTTT.

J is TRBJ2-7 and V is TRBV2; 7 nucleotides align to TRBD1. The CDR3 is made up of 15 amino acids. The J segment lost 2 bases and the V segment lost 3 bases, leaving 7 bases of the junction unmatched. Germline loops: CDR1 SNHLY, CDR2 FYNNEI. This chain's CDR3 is CASSEAGTAPYEQYF. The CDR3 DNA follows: TGTGCCAGCAGTGAGGCCGGGACAGCTCCCTACGAGCAGTACTTC.

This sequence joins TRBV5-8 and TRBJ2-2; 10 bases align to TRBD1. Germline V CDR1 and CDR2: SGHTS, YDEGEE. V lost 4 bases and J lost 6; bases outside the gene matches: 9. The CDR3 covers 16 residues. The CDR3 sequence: CASSPWDRGSAGELFF. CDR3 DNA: TGTGCCAGCAGCCCCTGGGACAGGGGATCCGCCGGGGAGCTGTTTTTT.

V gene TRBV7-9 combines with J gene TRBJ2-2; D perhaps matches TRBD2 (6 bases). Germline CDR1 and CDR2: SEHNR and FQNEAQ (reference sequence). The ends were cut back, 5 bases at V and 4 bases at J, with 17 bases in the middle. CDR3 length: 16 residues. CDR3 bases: TGTGCCAGCAGCCTCGGCCCTGGGCGGGGCACCGGGGAGCTGTTTTTT. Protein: CASSLGPGRGTGELFF. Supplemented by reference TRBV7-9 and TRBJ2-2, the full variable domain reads DTGVSQNPRHKITKRGQNVTFRCDPISEHNRLYWYRQTLGQGPEFLTYFQNEAQLEKSRLLSDRFSAERPKGSFSTLEIQRTEQGDSAMYLCASSLGPGRGTGELFFGEGSRLTVL.

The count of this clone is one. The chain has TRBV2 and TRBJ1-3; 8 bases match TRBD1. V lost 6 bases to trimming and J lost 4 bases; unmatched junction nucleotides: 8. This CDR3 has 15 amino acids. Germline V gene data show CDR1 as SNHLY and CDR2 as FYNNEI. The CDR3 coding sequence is TGTGCCAGCAGCCTCTTGACAGGGGTAGGAAACACCATATATTTT. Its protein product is CASSLLTGVGNTIYF.

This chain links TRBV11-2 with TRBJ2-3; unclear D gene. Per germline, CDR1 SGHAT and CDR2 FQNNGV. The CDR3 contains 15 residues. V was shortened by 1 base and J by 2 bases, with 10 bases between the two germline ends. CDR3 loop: CASSLVGHYTDTQYF. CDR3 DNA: TGTGCCAGCAGCTTAGTGGGCCATTACACAGATACGCAGTATTTT.

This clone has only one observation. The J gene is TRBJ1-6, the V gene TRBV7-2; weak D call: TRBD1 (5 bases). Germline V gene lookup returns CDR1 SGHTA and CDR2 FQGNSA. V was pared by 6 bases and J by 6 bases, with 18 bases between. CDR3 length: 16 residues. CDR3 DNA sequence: TGTGCCAGCAGGCGGGGGGGAGATGTCCCTAATTCACCCCTCCACTTT. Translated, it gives CASRRGGDVPNSPLHF.

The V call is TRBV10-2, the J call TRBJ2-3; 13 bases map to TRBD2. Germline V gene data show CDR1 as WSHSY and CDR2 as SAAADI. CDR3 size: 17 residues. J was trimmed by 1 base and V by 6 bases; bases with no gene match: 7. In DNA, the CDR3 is TGCGCCAGCAGCCGACTAGCGGGGGGCCGAGGCACAGATACGCAGTATTTT. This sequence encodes CASSRLAGGRGTDTQYF.

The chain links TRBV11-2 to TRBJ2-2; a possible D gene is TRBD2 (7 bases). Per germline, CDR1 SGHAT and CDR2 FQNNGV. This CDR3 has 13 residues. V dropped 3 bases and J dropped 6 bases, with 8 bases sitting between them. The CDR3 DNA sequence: TGTGCCAGCAGCTTGGGGGGGCCCGGGGAGCTGTTTTTT. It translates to CASSLGGPGELFF.